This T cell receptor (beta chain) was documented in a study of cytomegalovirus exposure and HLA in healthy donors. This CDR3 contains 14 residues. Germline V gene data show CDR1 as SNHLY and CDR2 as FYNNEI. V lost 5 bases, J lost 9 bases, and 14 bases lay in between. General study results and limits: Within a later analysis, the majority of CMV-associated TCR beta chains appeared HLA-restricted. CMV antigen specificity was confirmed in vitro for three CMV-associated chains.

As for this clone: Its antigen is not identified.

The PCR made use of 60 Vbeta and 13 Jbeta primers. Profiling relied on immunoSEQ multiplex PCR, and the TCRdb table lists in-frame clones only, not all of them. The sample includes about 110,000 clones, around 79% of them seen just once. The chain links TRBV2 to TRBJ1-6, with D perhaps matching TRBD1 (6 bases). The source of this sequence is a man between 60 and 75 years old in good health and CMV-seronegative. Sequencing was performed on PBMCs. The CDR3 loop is CASSPDRWISPLHF. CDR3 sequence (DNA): TGTGCCAGCAGTCCAGACAGGTGGATTTCACCCCTCCACTTT.